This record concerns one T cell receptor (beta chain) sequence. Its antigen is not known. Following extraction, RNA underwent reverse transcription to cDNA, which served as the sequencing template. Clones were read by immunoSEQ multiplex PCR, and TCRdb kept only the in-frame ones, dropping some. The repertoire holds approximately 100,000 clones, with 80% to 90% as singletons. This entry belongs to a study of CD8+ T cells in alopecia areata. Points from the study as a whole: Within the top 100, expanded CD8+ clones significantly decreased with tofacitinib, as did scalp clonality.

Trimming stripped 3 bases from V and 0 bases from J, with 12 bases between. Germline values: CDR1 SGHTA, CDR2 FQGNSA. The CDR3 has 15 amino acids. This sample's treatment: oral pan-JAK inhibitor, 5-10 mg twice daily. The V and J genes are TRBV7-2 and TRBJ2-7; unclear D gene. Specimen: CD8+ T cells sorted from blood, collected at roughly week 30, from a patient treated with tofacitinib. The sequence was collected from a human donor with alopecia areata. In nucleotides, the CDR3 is TGTGCCAGCAGCTTTGAGACTCTGCACTCCTACGAGCAGTACTTC. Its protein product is CASSFETLHSYEQYF. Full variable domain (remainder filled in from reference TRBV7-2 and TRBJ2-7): GAGVSQSPSNKVTEKGKDVELRCDPISGHTALYWYRQSLGQGLEFLIYFQGNSAPDKSGLPSDRFSAERTGGSVSTLTIQRTQQEDSAVYLCASSFETLHSYEQYFGPGTRLTVT.